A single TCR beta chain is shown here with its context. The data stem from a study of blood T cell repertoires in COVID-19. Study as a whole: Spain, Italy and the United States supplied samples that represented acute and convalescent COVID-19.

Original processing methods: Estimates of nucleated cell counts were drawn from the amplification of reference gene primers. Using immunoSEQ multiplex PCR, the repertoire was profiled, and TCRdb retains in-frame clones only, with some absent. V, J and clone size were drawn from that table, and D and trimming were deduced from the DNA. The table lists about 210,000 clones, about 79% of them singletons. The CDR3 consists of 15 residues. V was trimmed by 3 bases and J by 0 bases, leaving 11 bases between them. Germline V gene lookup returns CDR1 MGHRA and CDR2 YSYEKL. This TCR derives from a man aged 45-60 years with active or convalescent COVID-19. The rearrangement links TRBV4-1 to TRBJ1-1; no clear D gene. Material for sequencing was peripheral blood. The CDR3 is CASSHPARMNTEAFF. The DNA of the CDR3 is TGCGCCAGCAGCCACCCGGCCAGGATGAACACTGAAGCTTTCTTT.